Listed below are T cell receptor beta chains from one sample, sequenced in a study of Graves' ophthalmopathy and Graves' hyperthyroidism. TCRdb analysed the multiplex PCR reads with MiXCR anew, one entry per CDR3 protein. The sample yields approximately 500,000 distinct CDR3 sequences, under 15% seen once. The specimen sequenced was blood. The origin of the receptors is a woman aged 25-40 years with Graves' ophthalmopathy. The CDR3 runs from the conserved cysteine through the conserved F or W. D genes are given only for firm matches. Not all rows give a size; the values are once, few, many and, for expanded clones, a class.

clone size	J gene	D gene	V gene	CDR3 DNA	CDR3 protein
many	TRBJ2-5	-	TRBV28	TGTGCCAGCAGTTCTGGCGAGGGCTATGAGACCCAGTACTTC	CASSSGEGYETQYF
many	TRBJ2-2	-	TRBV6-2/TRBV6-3	TGTGCCAGCAGTTACTCAGAGGGCGCTGAGTCCGGGGAGCTGTTTTTT	CASSYSEGAESGELFF
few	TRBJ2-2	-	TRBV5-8	TGTGCCAGCAGCTTGGATCTGGCAGCCACCGGGGAGCTGTTTTTT	CASSLDLAATGELFF
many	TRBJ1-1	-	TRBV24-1	TGTGCCACCAGGAACCCAGGGAACACTGAAGCTTTCTTT	CATRNPGNTEAFF
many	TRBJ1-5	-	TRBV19	TGTGCCAGTAGTCCCATCCGGGACACCAATCAGCCCCAGCATTTT	CASSPIRDTNQPQHF
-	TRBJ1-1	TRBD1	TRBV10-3	TGTGCCATCAGTGAACCGGGACAGGCGAAAACTGAAGCTTTCTTT	CAISEPGQAKTEAFF
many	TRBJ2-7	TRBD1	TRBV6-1	TGTGCCAGCAGTGAATTTCGGACAGGGGTCGACGAGCAGTACTTC	CASSEFRTGVDEQYF
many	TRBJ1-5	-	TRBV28	TGTGCCAGCAGTCCTCAAGGGGGGATCAATCAGCCCCAGCATTTT	CASSPQGGINQPQHF
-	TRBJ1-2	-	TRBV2	TGTGCCAGCAGGGATAGAGAGGGAAATGGCTACACCTTC	CASRDREGNGYTF
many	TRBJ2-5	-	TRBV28	TGTGCCAGCAGTTTAAAGGCTTTTTGGGGCGGAGAGACCCAGTACTTC	CASSLKAFWGGETQYF
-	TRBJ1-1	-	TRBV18	TGTGCCAGCTCACCCGTGGCTAGCCGGAACACTGAACCTTTCTTT	CASSPVASRNTEPFF
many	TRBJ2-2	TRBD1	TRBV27	TGTGCCAGCAGTTTCGGACAGGGGTTCGGCGAGCTGTTTTTT	CASSFGQGFGELFF
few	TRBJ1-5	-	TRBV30	TGTGCCTGGAGCAGGGGTCAGGATCAGCCCCAGCATTTT	CAWSRGQDQPQHF
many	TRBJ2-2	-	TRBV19	TGTGCCACCGGGACACCGGGCACCGGGGAGCTGTTTTTT	CATGTPGTGELFF
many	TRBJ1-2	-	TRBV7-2	TGTGCCAGCAGCTCCTACACTTACTATGGCTACACCTTC	CASSSYTYYGYTF
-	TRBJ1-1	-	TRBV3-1	TGTGCCAGCAGCCACCCAATGAGGACTGAAGCTTTCTTT	CASSHPMRTEAFF
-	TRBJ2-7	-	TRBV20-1	TGCAGTGCTAGAGTAGGGGAGGCTGCAGAGCAGTACTTC	CSARVGEAAEQYF
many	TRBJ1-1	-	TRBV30	TGTGCCTGGAGTGTACGGAGTGACTCTGAAGCTTTCTTT	CAWSVRSDSEAFF
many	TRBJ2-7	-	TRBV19	TGTGCCAGTAGTATTGTTCCAGGGTCCTACGAGCAGTACTTC	CASSIVPGSYEQYF
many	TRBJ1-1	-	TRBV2	TGTGCCAGCAGTGAATCACCATACGGGGACACTGAAGCTTTCTTT	CASSESPYGDTEAFF
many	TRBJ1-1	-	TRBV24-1	TGTGCCACCAGTGACGGTGGCGGAAACACTGAAGCTTTCTTT	CATSDGGGNTEAFF
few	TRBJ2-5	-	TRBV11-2	TGTGCCTGCGCCGTCCTCGGACTCCAAGAGACCCAGTACTTC	CACAVLGLQETQYF
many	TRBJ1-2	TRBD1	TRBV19	TGTGCCACCGGGACAGGGGTACCTGGCTACACCTTC	CATGTGVPGYTF
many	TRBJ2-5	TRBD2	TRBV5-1	TGCGCCAGCCTGCACGGCGGGGGGGGACAAGAGACCCAGTACTTC	CASLHGGGGQETQYF
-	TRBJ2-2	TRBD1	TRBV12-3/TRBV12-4	TGTGCCAGCAGTTTCCCTTCCAGGGGGCGGCCCGGGGAGCTGTTTTTT	CASSFPSRGRPGELFF
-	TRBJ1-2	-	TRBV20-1	TGCAGTGCCCCCGGCAGGAGCTATGGCTACACCTTC	CSAPGRSYGYTF
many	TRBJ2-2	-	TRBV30	TGTGCAGGGCCGGCCGGGGAGCTGTTTTTT	CAGPAGELFF
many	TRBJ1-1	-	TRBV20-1	TGCAGTGCTAGAGATTTACGCTTAGGGAACACTGAAGCTTTCTTT	CSARDLRLGNTEAFF
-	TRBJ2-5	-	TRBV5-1	TGCGCCAGCAGCTTGGCCCTAGAGATGTACCAAGAGACCCAGTACTTC	CASSLALEMYQETQYF
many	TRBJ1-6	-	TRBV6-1	TGTGCCAGCAGTCTGAACAGGGAACCCCTCCACTTT	CASSLNREPLHF
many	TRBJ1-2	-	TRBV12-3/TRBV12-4	TGTGCCAGCAGTTTAACCGTGGGGGGCTATGGCTACACCTTC	CASSLTVGGYGYTF
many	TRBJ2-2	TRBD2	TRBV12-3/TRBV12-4	TGTGCCAGCAGTTTGCGACTAGCGGGGGTCACCGGGGAGCTGTTTTTT	CASSLRLAGVTGELFF
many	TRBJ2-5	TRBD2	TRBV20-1	TGCAGTGCTAGAGATGGGCTGCGGGAGCAAGAGACCCAGTACTTC	CSARDGLREQETQYF
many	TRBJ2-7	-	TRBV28	TGTGCCAGCAGTTTAACCAGGGGGGTATTAAGGCCCCACGAGCAGTACTTC	CASSLTRGVLRPHEQYF
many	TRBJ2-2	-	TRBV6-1	TGTGCCAGCAGTGGACAAGCGAACACCGGGGAGCTGTTTTTT	CASSGQANTGELFF
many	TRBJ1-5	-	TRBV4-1	TGCGCCAGCAGCCAAGAGGCTTTTAGGGGGAACAATCAGCCCCAGCATTTT	CASSQEAFRGNNQPQHF
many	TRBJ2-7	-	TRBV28	TGTGCCAGCATCGGAGACATTGCCTACGAGCAGTACTTC	CASIGDIAYEQYF
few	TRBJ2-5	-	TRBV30	TGTGCCTGGAGCCACGGGGCGATCCAAGAGACCCAGTACTTC	CAWSHGAIQETQYF
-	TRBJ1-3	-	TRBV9	TGTGCCAGCAGCGCGTGGACCGCTGGAAACTCCATATATTTT	CASSAWTAGNSIYF
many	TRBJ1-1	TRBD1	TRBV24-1	TGTGCCACCAGTGGGAGGGGACAGGGCACTGAAGCTTTCTTT	CATSGRGQGTEAFF
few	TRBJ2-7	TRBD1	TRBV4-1	TGCGCCAGCAGCCAATCCGACAGGGGCTACGAGCAGTACTTC	CASSQSDRGYEQYF
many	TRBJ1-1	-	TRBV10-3	TGTGCCATCAGTGAGGGTATGAACACTGAAGCTTTCTTT	CAISEGMNTEAFF
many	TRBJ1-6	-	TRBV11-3	TGTGCCAGCAGCTACGGGGAGGGGTCGACTTCACCCCTCCACTTT	CASSYGEGSTSPLHF
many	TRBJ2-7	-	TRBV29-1	TGCAGCGCCGGGAGAGGGGACAGCTCCTACGAGCAGTACTTC	CSAGRGDSSYEQYF
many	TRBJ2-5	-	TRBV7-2	TGTGCCAGCAGCTTAGCATCCAGCGGGTGGGAGACCCAGTACTTC	CASSLASSGWETQYF
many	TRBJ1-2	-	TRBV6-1	TGTGCCAGCAGTGGGACATCCCCGGAAGGCTACACCTTC	CASSGTSPEGYTF
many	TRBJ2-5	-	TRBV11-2	TGTGCCAGCAGCTTAGACCGGCTTCAGTACTTC	CASSLDRLQYF
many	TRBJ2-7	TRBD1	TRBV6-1	TGTGCCAGCAGTCGGATCCCGGGACAGGGGTACGAGCAGTACTTC	CASSRIPGQGYEQYF
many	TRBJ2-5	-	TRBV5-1	TGCGCCAGCAGCTGGGACGGCCGTGACCAAGAGACCCAGTACTTC	CASSWDGRDQETQYF
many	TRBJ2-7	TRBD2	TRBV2	TGTGCCAGCAGTGCTAGCGGGAGATATCTATGGTTCGAGCAGTACTTC	CASSASGRYLWFEQYF
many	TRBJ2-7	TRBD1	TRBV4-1	TGCGCCAGCAGCCAGCCGGGACAGAACCGTTTCGAGCAGTACTTC	CASSQPGQNRFEQYF
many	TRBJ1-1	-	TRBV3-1	TGTGCCAGCAGCCAAGCTAGGGCGGCTTTCTTT	CASSQARAAFF
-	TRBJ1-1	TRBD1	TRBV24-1	TGTGCCACCAGTGATTCGGGACAGATGAACACTGAAGCTTTCTTT	CATSDSGQMNTEAFF
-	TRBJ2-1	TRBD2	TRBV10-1	TGCGCCAGCAGTGAGTCGAGGCTAGCGGGAGGTCCGCTTGAGCAGTTCTTC	CASSESRLAGGPLEQFF
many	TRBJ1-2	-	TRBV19	TGTGCCAGTAGTATCTGGCCGCCGAATGGCTACACCTTC	CASSIWPPNGYTF
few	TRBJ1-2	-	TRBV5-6	TGTGCCAGCAGCTTGTTTCCACAGACCTATGGCTACACCTTC	CASSLFPQTYGYTF
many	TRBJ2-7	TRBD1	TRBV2	TGTGCCAGCAGGGGACAGGGGGCAGGAGAGCAGTACTTC	CASRGQGAGEQYF
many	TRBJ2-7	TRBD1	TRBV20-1	TGCAGTGCTAGATCCGACAGGGGGTTCCACGAGCAGTACTTC	CSARSDRGFHEQYF